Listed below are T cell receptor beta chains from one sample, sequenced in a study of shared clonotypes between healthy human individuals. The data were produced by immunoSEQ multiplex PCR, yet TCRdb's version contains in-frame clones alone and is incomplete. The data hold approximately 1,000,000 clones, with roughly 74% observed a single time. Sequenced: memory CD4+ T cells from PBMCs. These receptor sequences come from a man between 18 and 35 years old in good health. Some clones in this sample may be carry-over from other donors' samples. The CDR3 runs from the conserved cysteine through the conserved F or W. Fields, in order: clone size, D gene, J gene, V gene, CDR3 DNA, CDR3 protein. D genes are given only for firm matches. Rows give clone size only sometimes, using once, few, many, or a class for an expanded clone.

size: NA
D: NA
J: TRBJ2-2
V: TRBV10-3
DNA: TGTGCCATCAGTGAGTTGAGTACCGGGGAGCTGTTTTTT
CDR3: CAISELSTGELFF

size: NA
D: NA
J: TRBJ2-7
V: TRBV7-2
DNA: TGTGCCAGCAGCTTAACGGACGAGCAGTACTTC
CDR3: CASSLTDEQYF

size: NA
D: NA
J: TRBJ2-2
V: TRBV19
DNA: TGTGCCAGTAGCCCTCTGGGGACGGTTGGACGCGGGGAGCTGTTTTTT
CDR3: CASSPLGTVGRGELFF

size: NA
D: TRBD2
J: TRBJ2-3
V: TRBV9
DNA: TGTGCCAGCAGCGTCCGACTAGCGGACACAGATACGCAGTATTTT
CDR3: CASSVRLADTDTQYF

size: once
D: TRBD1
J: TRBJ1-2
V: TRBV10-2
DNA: TGCGCCAGCAGTGGAACTCCTACCGGGACAGGGTATGGCTACACCTTC
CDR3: CASSGTPTGTGYGYTF

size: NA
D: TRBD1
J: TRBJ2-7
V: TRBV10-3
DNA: TGTGCCACGGGGACAGAGCTTTCCTACGAGCAGTACTTC
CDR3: CATGTELSYEQYF

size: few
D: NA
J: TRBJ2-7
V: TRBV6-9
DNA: TGTGCCAGCAGTTTCTCTGGGACACTGAATTCCTACGAGCAGTACTTC
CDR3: CASSFSGTLNSYEQYF

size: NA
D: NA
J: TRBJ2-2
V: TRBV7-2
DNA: TGTGCCAGCAGCTTAGCCCCCGGAAACACCGGGGAGCTGTTTTTT
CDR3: CASSLAPGNTGELFF

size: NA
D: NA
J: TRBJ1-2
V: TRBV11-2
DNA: TGTGCCAGCAGCCCACTTAGGGGGAGAGACGCCTATGGCTACACCTTC
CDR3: CASSPLRGRDAYGYTF

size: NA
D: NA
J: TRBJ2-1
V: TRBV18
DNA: TGTGCCAGCTCACCGCCTATAACGGAGCGCTACAATGAGCAGTTCTTC
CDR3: CASSPPITERYNEQFF

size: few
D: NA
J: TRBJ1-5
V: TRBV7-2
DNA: TGTGCCAGCAGCTTTAGGGGAGGGGGGCCCCAGCATTTT
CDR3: CASSFRGGGPQHF

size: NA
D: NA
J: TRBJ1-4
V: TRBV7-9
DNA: TGTGCCAGCAGCCGGGGGCTTGCTAATGAAAAACTGTTTTTT
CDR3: CASSRGLANEKLFF

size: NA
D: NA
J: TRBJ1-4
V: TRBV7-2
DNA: TGTGCCAGCAGGCGAACCGGGTCAAATGAAAAACTGTTTTTT
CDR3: CASRRTGSNEKLFF

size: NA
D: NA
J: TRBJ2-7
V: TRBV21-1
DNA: TGTGCCAGCAGCAAAGACGGTACTAGCGGGAGGTTCTACGAGCAGTACTTC
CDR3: CASSKDGTSGRFYEQYF

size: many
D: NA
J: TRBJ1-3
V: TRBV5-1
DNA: TGCGCCAGCAGATTAGATCAGGGTTCTGGAAACACCATATATTTT
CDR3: CASRLDQGSGNTIYF

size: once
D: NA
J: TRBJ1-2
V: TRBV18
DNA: TGTGCCAGCTCAGAGGGGAGAGACTATGGCTACACCTTC
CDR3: CASSEGRDYGYTF

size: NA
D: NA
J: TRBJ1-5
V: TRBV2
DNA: TGTGCCAGGGGCGCTGGGGGGAGGGGGCAGCCCCAGCATTTT
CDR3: CARGAGGRGQPQHF

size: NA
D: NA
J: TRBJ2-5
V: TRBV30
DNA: TGTGCCTGGAGGGCGGGGACCCGGGGGGAGACCCAGTACTTC
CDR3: CAWRAGTRGETQYF

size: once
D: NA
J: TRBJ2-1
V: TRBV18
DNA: TGTGCCAGCTCCTCCCTAGTCTCCAATGAGCAGTTCTTC
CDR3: CASSSLVSNEQFF

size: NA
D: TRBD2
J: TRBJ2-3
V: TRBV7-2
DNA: TGTGCCAGCAGCTTAGGGAGCGGGAGGGCGGATACGCAGTATTTT
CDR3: CASSLGSGRADTQYF

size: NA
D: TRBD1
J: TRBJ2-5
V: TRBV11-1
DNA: TGTGCCAGCAGCTTAGGAGAAAGGGGACAGGGGGACGAGACCCAGTACTTC
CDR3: CASSLGERGQGDETQYF

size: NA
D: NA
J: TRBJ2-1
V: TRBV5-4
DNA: TGTGCCAGCAGGGGTTCCCTAAGCTCCTACAATGAGCAGTTCTTC
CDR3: CASRGSLSSYNEQFF

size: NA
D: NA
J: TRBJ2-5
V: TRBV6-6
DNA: TGTGCCAGCAGTGAGGGACAGACCCAGTACTTC
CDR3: CASSEGQTQYF

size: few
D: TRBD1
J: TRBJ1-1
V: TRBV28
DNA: TGTGCCAGCAGTACACCTTCGACAGGGGGCACTGAAGCTTTCTTT
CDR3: CASSTPSTGGTEAFF

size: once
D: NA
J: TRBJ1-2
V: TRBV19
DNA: TGTGCCAGTACCCAAGACAGGCGGAACTATGGCTACACCTTC
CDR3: CASTQDRRNYGYTF

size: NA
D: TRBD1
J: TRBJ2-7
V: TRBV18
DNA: TGTGCCAGCTCACCTATTTTGGGACAGGGGTTCGGCGAGCAGTACTTC
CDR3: CASSPILGQGFGEQYF

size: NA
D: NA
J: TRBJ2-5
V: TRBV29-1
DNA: TGCAGCGTTGAAATAGGCGGCTGGCAGGAGGGAGAGACCCAGTACTTC
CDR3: CSVEIGGWQEGETQYF

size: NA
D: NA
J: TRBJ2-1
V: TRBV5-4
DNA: TGTGCCAGCAGCCCCCCCGGATCCTACAATGAGCAGTTCTTC
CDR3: CASSPPGSYNEQFF

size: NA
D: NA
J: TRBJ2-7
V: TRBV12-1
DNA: TGTGCCAGCAGTCCCCAGGGGCGGGAGGGCCAATACGAGCAGTACTTC
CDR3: CASSPQGREGQYEQYF

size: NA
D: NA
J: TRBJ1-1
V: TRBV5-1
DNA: TGCGCCAGCAGCTGGGGGACAATGAGCGAAGCTTTCTTT
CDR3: CASSWGTMSEAFF

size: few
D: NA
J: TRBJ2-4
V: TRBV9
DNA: TGTGCCAGCAGCGTAGGAATAGGGGGAGCGGGACCCAAAAACATTCAGTACTTC
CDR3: CASSVGIGGAGPKNIQYF

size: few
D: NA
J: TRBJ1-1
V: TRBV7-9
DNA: TGTGCCAGCAGCTCGAGAGACGAAGCTTTCTTT
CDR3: CASSSRDEAFF

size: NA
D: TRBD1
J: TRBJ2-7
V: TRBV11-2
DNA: TGTGCCAGCAGCCTGGACAGGGCGTTTAACGAGCAGTACTTC
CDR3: CASSLDRAFNEQYF

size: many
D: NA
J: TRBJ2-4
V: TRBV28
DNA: TGTGCCAGCAGTTTCGGGGCAGGGAACATTCAGTACTTC
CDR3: CASSFGAGNIQYF

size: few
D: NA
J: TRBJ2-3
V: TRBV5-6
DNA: TGTGCCAGCAGCTTGGCCTGGTGGGGGACAGATACGCAGTATTTT
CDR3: CASSLAWWGTDTQYF

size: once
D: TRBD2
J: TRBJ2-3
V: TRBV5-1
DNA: TGCGCCAGCAGTCCCGGGACTAGCGGGTTCGAGCCGCAGTATTTT
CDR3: CASSPGTSGFEPQYF

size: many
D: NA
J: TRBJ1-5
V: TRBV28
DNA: TGTGCCAGCAGTTCCTTAGTAGGGTTGGGTCAGCCCCAGCATTTT
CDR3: CASSSLVGLGQPQHF

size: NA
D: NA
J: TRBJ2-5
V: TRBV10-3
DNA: TGTGCCATCAGCTACTCTGTCCAAGAGACCCAGTACTTC
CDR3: CAISYSVQETQYF

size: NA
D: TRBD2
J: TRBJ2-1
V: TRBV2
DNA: TGTGCCATCCCGAAAAGAAGCGGCGGGAGCTCCTACAATGAGCAGTTCTTC
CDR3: CAIPKRSGGSSYNEQFF

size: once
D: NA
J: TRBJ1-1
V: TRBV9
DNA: TGTGCCAGCAGCGTAGGTCGAGGCGCTGAAGCTTTCTTT
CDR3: CASSVGRGAEAFF